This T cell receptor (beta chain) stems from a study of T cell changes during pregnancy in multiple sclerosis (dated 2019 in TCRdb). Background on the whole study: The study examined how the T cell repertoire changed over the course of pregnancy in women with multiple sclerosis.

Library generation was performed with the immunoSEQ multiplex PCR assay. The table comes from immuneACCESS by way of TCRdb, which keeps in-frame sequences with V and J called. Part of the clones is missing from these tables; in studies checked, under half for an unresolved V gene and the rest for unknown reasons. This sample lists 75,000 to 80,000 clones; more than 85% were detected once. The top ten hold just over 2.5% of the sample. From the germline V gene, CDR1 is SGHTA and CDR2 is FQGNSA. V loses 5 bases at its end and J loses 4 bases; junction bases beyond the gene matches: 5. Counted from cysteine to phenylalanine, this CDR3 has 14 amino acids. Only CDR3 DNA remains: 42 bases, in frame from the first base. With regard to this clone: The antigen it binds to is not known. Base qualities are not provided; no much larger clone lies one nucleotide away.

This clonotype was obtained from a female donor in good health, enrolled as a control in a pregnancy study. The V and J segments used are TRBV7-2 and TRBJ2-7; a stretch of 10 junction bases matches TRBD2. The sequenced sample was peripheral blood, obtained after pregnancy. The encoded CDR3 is CASSPQRGGYEQYF. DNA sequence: TGTGCCAGCAGCCCGCAGCGGGGGGGGTACGAGCAGTACTTC. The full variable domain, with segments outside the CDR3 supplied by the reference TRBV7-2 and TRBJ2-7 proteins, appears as GAGVSQSPSNKVTEKGKDVELRCDPISGHTALYWYRQSLGQGLEFLIYFQGNSAPDKSGLPSDRFSAERTGGSVSTLTIQRTQQEDSAVYLCASSPQRGGYEQYFGPGTRLTVT.